The 9 T cell receptor beta chains below were found in one sample sequenced in a study of control samples from healthy donors and cancer patients (TCRdb year 2020). Library method: the immunoSEQ multiplex PCR assay. TCRdb retrieved this table from immuneACCESS and kept in-frame rearrangements only. Not all clones are present; in checked studies, unresolved V genes account for under half, and no reason is known for the remainder. Across this sample there are tens of thousands of clones, with approximately 80% seen only once. The biggest ten clones account for about 3% of the sample. The specimen sequenced was PBMCs. All receptors come from a woman between 45 and 65 years old with lung cancer.

This clone has just one count. The rearrangement uses TRBV27 and TRBJ1-1; 9 nucleotides align to TRBD1. The CDR3 covers 15 residues. Germline V CDR1 and CDR2: MNHEY, SMNVEV (reference sequence). Germline trimming cut 3 bases from V and 1 base from J; bases unmatched to any gene: 3. CDR3 DNA: TGTGCCAGCAGTTTTTACAGGGGGCCGAACACTGAAGCTTTCTTT. Amino acids: CASSFYRGPNTEAFF.

V and J are TRBV30 and TRBJ2-1; D uncertain. The length of the CDR3 is 11 residues. V lost 3 bases and J lost 7, with 7 bases in between. The germline V gene has CDR1 GTSNPN and CDR2 SVGIG (reference sequence). The CDR3 region has the DNA TGTGCCTGGAGCCCCGAAAATGAGCAGTTCTTC. Protein: CAWSPENEQFF. Drawing the rest from reference TRBV30 and TRBJ2-1, the complete variable domain is SQTIHQWPATLVQPVGSPLSLECTVEGTSNPNLYWYRQAAGRGLQLLFYSVGIGQISSEVPQNLSASRPQDRQFILSSKKLLLSDSGFYLCAWSPENEQFFGPGTRLTVL.

The V call is TRBV11-2, the J call TRBJ1-1; D is uncertain. V gave up 2 bases and J gave up 1 base, with 17 bases separating them. Germline CDR1 is SGHAT and CDR2 is FQNNGV. There are 17 residues in the CDR3. For the CDR3, the DNA is TGTGCCAGCAGCTTAATATACGGGGAGGCCCCGAACACTGAAGCTTTCTTT. It specifies CASSLIYGEAPNTEAFF. Supplemented by reference TRBV11-2 and TRBJ1-1, the full variable domain reads EAGVAQSPRYKIIEKRQSVAFWCNPISGHATLYWYQQILGQGPKLLIQFQNNGVVDDSQLPKDRFSAERLKGVDSTLKIQPAKLEDSAVYLCASSLIYGEAPNTEAFFGQGTRLTVV.

The rearrangement links TRBV7-6 to TRBJ2-7; D call uncertain. Between the trimmed V and J ends, which lost 2 bases and 5 bases, there was a span of 19 bases. Germline lookup yields CDR1 SGHVS and CDR2 FNYEAQ. The CDR3 sequence is 16 residues long. CDR3 sequence (DNA): TGTGCCAGCAGCTTAAGACCCCCTAAGGGAAATGACGAGCAGTACTTC. Its protein is CASSLRPPKGNDEQYF.

V and J are TRBV6-1 and TRBJ2-3; 9 positions match TRBD1. This CDR3 is built from 16 residues. V lost 4 bases to trimming and J lost 1 base; unmatched junction nucleotides: 6. CDR1 is MNHNS and CDR2 is SASEGT in the germline V gene. The CDR3 protein is CASSGLRQGGTDTQYF. The CDR3, as DNA: TGTGCCAGCAGTGGGTTAAGACAGGGGGGCACAGATACGCAGTATTTT.

This clone has only one observation. This chain joins TRBV4-2 and TRBJ2-3, with a possible D match to TRBD2 (5 bases). The CDR3 loop spans 16 amino acids. V was trimmed by 0 bases and J by 5 bases, leaving 15 bases between them. Per germline, CDR1 LGHNA and CDR2 YNFKEQ. The CDR3 protein is CASSQDVGIRGDTQYF. Written as DNA, the CDR3 is TGTGCCAGCAGCCAAGATGTAGGGATTCGGGGAGATACGCAGTATTTT.

The chain has TRBV5-5 and TRBJ2-6; tentatively, D is TRBD2 (6 bases). Trimming removed 0 bases from V and 2 bases from J, with 15 bases in between. The germline V gene encodes CDR1 SGHKS and CDR2 YYEKEE (reference sequence). This CDR3 spans 18 amino acids. CDR3: CASSLESGGVPGANVLTF. The CDR3 DNA reads as TGTGCCAGCAGCTTGGAGAGTGGCGGGGTACCTGGGGCCAACGTCCTGACTTTC.

This chain uses TRBV4-3 with TRBJ2-1; D unclear. CDR3 length: 14 residues. The germline V gene encodes CDR1 LGHNA and CDR2 YSLEER. Trimming took off 0 bases at V and 10 bases at J, with 13 bases between the two ends. The CDR3 spells CASSQDPRRGEQFF. The CDR3 nucleotides are TGCGCCAGCAGCCAAGATCCCAGACGTGGGGAGCAGTTCTTC.

The chain employs TRBV27 and TRBJ1-2; weak D call: TRBD1 (5 bases). V was clipped by 0 bases and J by 8 bases, with 10 bases between them. The CDR3 length is 13 residues. From germline, CDR1 is MNHEY and CDR2 SMNVEV (reference sequence). The CDR3 spells CASSLSPGNGYTF. CDR3 bases: TGTGCCAGCAGTTTATCGCCAGGGAACGGCTACACCTTC.